This is a list of T cell receptor beta chains from one sample in a study of blood T cell repertoires in COVID-19. Sequencing was performed with immunoSEQ multiplex PCR; in TCRdb, only in-frame clones are kept and a portion is missing. The sample lists around 300,000 clones; 90% were seen once. Sample: peripheral blood. All receptors come from a woman in her twenties or thirties with COVID-19, enrolled during active disease. The CDR3 runs from the conserved cysteine through the conserved F or W. The D gene is left open where the match is weak. Expanded clones are given a class, and other clones once, few, many or no size at all.

V,J,length,size,D,CDR3,DNA
TRBV5-4,TRBJ1-1,14,NA,TRBD1,CASSSWTGNTEAFF,TGTGCCAGCAGCTCCTGGACAGGCAACACTGAAGCTTTCTTT
TRBV7-9,TRBJ1-6,15,once,NA,CASSFRQGFDSPLHF,TGTGCCAGCAGCTTTCGGCAGGGATTTGATTCACCCCTCCACTTT
TRBV27,TRBJ1-3,15,NA,TRBD1,CASSLRTGFGNTIYF,TGTGCCAGCAGTCTACGGACAGGGTTTGGAAACACCATATATTTT
TRBV5-1,TRBJ2-2,14,NA,NA,CASSYRSLTGELFF,TGCGCCAGCAGCTACCGGTCCCTCACCGGGGAGCTGTTTTTT
TRBV19,TRBJ1-3,14,NA,TRBD1,CAGLGTGEGNTIYF,TGTGCCGGCCTAGGGACAGGGGAAGGAAACACCATATATTTT
TRBV10-3,TRBJ2-3,13,NA,TRBD1,CATGTGGPDTQYF,TGTGCCACCGGGACAGGGGGCCCAGATACGCAGTATTTT
TRBV24-1,TRBJ2-1,13,NA,NA,CATTAGPNNEQFF,TGTGCCACCACCGCAGGGCCCAACAATGAGCAGTTCTTC
TRBV4-1,TRBJ1-4,15,once,NA,CASSQDGQSNEKLFF,TGCGCCAGCAGCCAAGATGGACAGAGTAATGAAAAACTGTTTTTT
TRBV7-2,TRBJ1-4,15,NA,NA,CASSLVGNTNEKLFF,TGTGCCAGCAGCTTAGTCGGGAACACTAATGAAAAACTGTTTTTT
TRBV28,TRBJ1-2,15,NA,NA,CASSLRGTTVYGYTF,TGTGCCAGCAGTTTAAGGGGGACGACGGTTTATGGCTACACCTTC
TRBV30,TRBJ1-1,15,NA,TRBD1,CAWSGWAGQVPGAFF,TGTGCCTGGAGTGGGTGGGCCGGACAGGTGCCCGGGGCTTTCTTT
TRBV24-1,TRBJ2-3,14,NA,NA,CATSDVTSTDTQYF,TGTGCCACCAGTGATGTCACTAGCACAGATACGCAGTATTTT
TRBV7-2,TRBJ2-5,14,NA,NA,CASSLNRAVQTQYF,TGTGCCAGCAGCTTGAATCGCGCGGTGCAGACCCAGTACTTC
TRBV5-1,TRBJ2-3,14,once,NA,CASKEGSSTDTQYF,TGCGCCAGCAAGGAGGGCTCTAGCACAGATACGCAGTATTTT
TRBV9,TRBJ2-3,15,NA,NA,CASSVGSGGLNTQYF,TGTGCCAGCAGCGTAGGTTCAGGGGGGTTGAATACGCAGTATTTT
TRBV9,TRBJ1-3,16,once,TRBD1,CASSIQTGLSGNTIYF,TGTGCCAGCAGCATTCAGACAGGGCTCTCTGGAAACACCATATATTTT
TRBV7-2,TRBJ2-2,14,NA,NA,CASSLVVFTGELFF,TGTGCCAGCAGCTTAGTCGTTTTCACCGGGGAGCTGTTTTTT
TRBV6-2/TRBV6-3,TRBJ2-7,15,NA,TRBD2,CASSPIAGFAYEQYF,TGTGCCAGCAGCCCAATAGCGGGCTTCGCCTACGAGCAGTACTTC
TRBV10-1,TRBJ2-7,13,NA,NA,CASSVSGTYEQYF,TGCGCCAGCAGTGTCAGCGGCACCTACGAGCAGTACTTC
TRBV19,TRBJ1-5,13,NA,NA,CASSRGGNQPQHF,TGTGCCAGTAGTAGGGGAGGCAATCAGCCCCAGCATTTT